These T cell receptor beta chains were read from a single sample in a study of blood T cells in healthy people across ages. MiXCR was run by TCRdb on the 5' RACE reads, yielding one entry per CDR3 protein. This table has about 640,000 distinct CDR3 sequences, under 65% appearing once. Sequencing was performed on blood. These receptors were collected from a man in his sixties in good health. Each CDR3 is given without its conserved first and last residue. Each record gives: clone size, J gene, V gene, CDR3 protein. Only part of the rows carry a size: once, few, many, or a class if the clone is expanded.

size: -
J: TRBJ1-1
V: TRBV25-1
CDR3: ASSDLAGAGGAEAF

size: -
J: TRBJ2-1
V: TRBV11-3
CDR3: ASTAPGGSNEQF

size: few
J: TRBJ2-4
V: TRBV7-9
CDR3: ASSFLSKAKNIQY

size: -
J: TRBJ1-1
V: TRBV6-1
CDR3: ASISGTVTEAF

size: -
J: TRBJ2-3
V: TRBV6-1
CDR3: ASSDNTPGTDTQY

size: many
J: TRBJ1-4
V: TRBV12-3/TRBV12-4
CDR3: ASGSGTDEKLF

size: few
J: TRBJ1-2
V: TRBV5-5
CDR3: ASSVVGGQGAPDYGYT

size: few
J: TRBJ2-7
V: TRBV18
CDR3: ASSRGTGPLYEQY

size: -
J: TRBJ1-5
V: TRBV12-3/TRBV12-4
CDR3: ASSVTGPRQPQH

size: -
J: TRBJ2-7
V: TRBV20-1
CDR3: SARSEAQY

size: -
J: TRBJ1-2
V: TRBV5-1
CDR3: ASALPRSGRYGYT

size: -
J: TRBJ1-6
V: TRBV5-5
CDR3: ASSSRDRGYNSPLH

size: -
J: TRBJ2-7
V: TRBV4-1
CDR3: ASSQNGGRGEQY

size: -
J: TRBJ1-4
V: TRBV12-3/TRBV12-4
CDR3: ASSKRGLNEKLF

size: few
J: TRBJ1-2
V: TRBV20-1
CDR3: SASQGGGYT

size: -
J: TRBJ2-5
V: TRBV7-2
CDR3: ASTFSQNQETQY